A selection of T cell receptor beta chains follows, all from one sample in a study of blood T cell repertoires in COVID-19. The data were produced by immunoSEQ multiplex PCR, yet TCRdb's version contains in-frame clones alone and is incomplete. This table has about 200,000 clones, approximately 81% appearing once. The source material was peripheral blood. All receptors come from a person between 65 and 80 years old with COVID-19, enrolled during active disease. The CDR3 runs from the conserved cysteine through the conserved F or W. A D gene is named only where the DNA matches it firmly. Part of the rows lack a size; the others show once, few, many or a class for expanded clones.

TRBV28	TRBD2	NA	TRBJ2-3	TGTGCCATCACCCTCAGCCCTAGCGGGACCACAGATACGCAGTATTTT	CAITLSPSGTTDTQYF
TRBV4-3	TRBD2	NA	TRBJ2-1	TGCGCCAGCAGCCAGGGACTAGCGGGATCCGCCTACAATGAGCAGTTCTTC	CASSQGLAGSAYNEQFF
TRBV7-2	NA	NA	TRBJ1-5	TGTGCCAGCAGCTTAGGGTCAGGGGGCAATCAGCCCCAGCATTTT	CASSLGSGGNQPQHF
TRBV7-7	NA	NA	TRBJ2-3	TGTGCCAGCAGCCAAAGCCCCCGAGGGTGGGATACGCAGTATTTT	CASSQSPRGWDTQYF
TRBV3-1/TRBV3-2	TRBD2	NA	TRBJ2-5	TGTGCCAGCAGCCCACGGACTAGCGGGGACCAAGAGACCCAGTACTTC	CASSPRTSGDQETQYF
TRBV9	NA	few	TRBJ1-3	TGTGCCAGCAGCGTAGTCGGGGGTGCAGGAAACACCATATATTTT	CASSVVGGAGNTIYF
TRBV29-1	NA	NA	TRBJ1-4	TGCAGCGTTGAACCCCTTGGAGATGAAAAACTGTTTTTT	CSVEPLGDEKLFF
TRBV28	NA	NA	TRBJ1-1	TGTGCCAGCAGTTTAGGTGGGGGGGGTGATGATGAAGCTTTCTTT	CASSLGGGGDDEAFF
TRBV7-9	TRBD1	NA	TRBJ2-6	TGTGCCAGCAGCTCGAGACGGGACAGGGGATACTCTGGGGCCAACGTCCTGACTTTC	CASSSRRDRGYSGANVLTF
TRBV9	TRBD2	once	TRBJ2-1	TGTGCCAGCAGGAAAGCGGGGACTAGCGGGCCCCTAGACAATGAGCAGTTCTTC	CASRKAGTSGPLDNEQFF
TRBV5-1	TRBD1	NA	TRBJ1-2	TGCGCCAGCAGCTCAGAGGGGAGGAGGACAGGAGCAACTAACTATGGCTACACCTTC	CASSSEGRRTGATNYGYTF
TRBV19	NA	few	TRBJ1-5	TGTGCCAGTAGTATGGGACACCTAGATAGCAATCAGCCCCAGCATTTT	CASSMGHLDSNQPQHF
TRBV11-2	NA	once	TRBJ1-4	TGTGCCAGCAGCTTAGATTACCCGTTAATCGTAGCAACTAATGAAAAACTGTTTTTT	CASSLDYPLIVATNEKLFF
TRBV11-2	TRBD1	NA	TRBJ1-1	TGTGCCAGCAGCTTAGTAGGGGGACAGGCTGAAGCTTTCTTT	CASSLVGGQAEAFF
TRBV12-3/TRBV12-4	NA	NA	TRBJ1-5	TGTGCCAGCAGTTTTTGGGGGCTTCAGCCCCAGCATTTT	CASSFWGLQPQHF
TRBV6-4	TRBD2	NA	TRBJ2-1	TGTGCCAGCAGTGACTCAGGGGCGGTAGCGGGACGGAATGAGCAGTTCTTC	CASSDSGAVAGRNEQFF
TRBV13	NA	NA	TRBJ2-3	TGTGCCAGCAGCTCCCTCTCTGGCAGCGGGCAACACACAGATACGCAGTATTTT	CASSSLSGSGQHTDTQYF
TRBV23-1	NA	NA	TRBJ1-5	TGCGCCAGCAGTTCTAGAGTGGAACAGCCCCAGCATTTT	CASSSRVEQPQHF
TRBV7-6	TRBD2	NA	TRBJ2-5	TGTGCCAGCAGCAAACGGACTAGCGGGGGGCAAGAGACCCAGTACTTC	CASSKRTSGGQETQYF
TRBV5-1	TRBD2	NA	TRBJ2-1	TGCGCCAGCAGCAGCGGGACTAGCGGGAAATACAATGAGCAGTTCTTC	CASSSGTSGKYNEQFF
TRBV7-2	NA	NA	TRBJ1-2	TGTGCCAGCAGCTTAGACACAGTACAACAACTCTTC	CASSLDTVQQLF
TRBV24-1	TRBD1	NA	TRBJ2-2	TGTGCCACCAGTGAGGGACAGGGGTTGGGCACCGGGGAGCTGTTTTTT	CATSEGQGLGTGELFF
TRBV19	TRBD1	NA	TRBJ1-4	TGTGCCAGCACCGGGACAGTTAATGAAAAACTGTTTTTT	CASTGTVNEKLFF
TRBV3-1/TRBV3-2	TRBD1	once	TRBJ1-2	TGTGCCAGCAGCCGAAGGGAAGGACAGGATCGGGGCTACACCTTC	CASSRREGQDRGYTF
TRBV29-1	NA	NA	TRBJ1-2	TGCAGCGCCGAGCGCAGTTTTGGCTACACCTTC	CSAERSFGYTF
TRBV5-1	TRBD1	NA	TRBJ2-7	TGCGCCAGCAGCTTGGCCGCAGTAGGGACAGGGTCCTCCTACGAGCAGTACTTC	CASSLAAVGTGSSYEQYF
TRBV6-5	TRBD1	NA	TRBJ1-2	TGTGCCAGCAGTTACAGGGGGCTGGACTATGGCTACACCTTC	CASSYRGLDYGYTF
TRBV6-2/TRBV6-3	TRBD2	NA	TRBJ2-7	TGTGCCAGCAGTTACCCGAGCGGGAGGGTCCTCCCGTACGAGCAGTACTTC	CASSYPSGRVLPYEQYF
TRBV7-6	NA	NA	TRBJ1-5	TGTGCCAGCAGCTTAGGGGCTGGGGGGGGCGGCAATCAGCCCCAGCATTTT	CASSLGAGGGGNQPQHF
TRBV6-2/TRBV6-3	NA	NA	TRBJ1-2	TGTGCCAGCAGTTACTCGAGTCGGGGTGGTAGGTCCAACTATGGCTACACCTTC	CASSYSSRGGRSNYGYTF
TRBV5-5	NA	NA	TRBJ1-2	TGTGCCAGCAGCTTGCTGGCAGACTATGGCTACACCTTC	CASSLLADYGYTF
TRBV4-3	NA	once	TRBJ2-1	TGCGCCAGCAGCCAAGAGGGGGGTTCCTACAATGAGCAGTTCTTC	CASSQEGGSYNEQFF
TRBV25-1	TRBD2	NA	TRBJ2-1	TGTGCCAGCAGCGATACTTTGCTGGGAGGGCCAGTGGTGAATGAGCAGTTCTTC	CASSDTLLGGPVVNEQFF
TRBV7-6	TRBD2	NA	TRBJ2-3	TGTGCCAGCAGCTTACGCCTAGCGGGCACAGATACGCAGTATTTT	CASSLRLAGTDTQYF
TRBV28	NA	few	TRBJ2-2	TGTGCCAGCAGTTTACGGGGCACCGGGGAGCTGTTTTTT	CASSLRGTGELFF
TRBV6-4	NA	NA	TRBJ2-5	TGTGCCAGCAGTTTGTTTGCAGGGGTGGAGACCCAGTACTTC	CASSLFAGVETQYF
TRBV6-7	TRBD2	NA	TRBJ2-1	TGTGCCAGCAGCCTGGGGCGGGAGGGCCTTAATAATTATAATGAGCAGTTCTTC	CASSLGREGLNNYNEQFF
TRBV2	NA	NA	TRBJ2-6	TGTGCCAGCTCGGGATTCCTCTCTGGGGCCAACGTCCTGACTTTC	CASSGFLSGANVLTF
TRBV25-1	TRBD1	NA	TRBJ1-1	TGTGCCAGCAGCCCGAGGACAGGTTGGACTGAAGCTTTCTTT	CASSPRTGWTEAFF
TRBV28	NA	NA	TRBJ1-6	TGTGCCAGCAGTGGACACGGCCTCGGTCACCTCCACTTT	CASSGHGLGHLHF
TRBV3-1/TRBV3-2	TRBD2	NA	TRBJ2-3	TGTGCCAGCAGCCCGGGACTAGCGGGCCTGCGGGATACGCAGTATTTT	CASSPGLAGLRDTQYF
TRBV9	NA	NA	TRBJ2-5	TGTGCCAGCAGGGGCCGGGGAGGGACCCAGTACTTC	CASRGRGGTQYF
TRBV27	NA	NA	TRBJ2-6	TGTGCCAGCAGTTTAATTGTACCGGTGGGTCAGGATGGGGCCAACGTCCTGACTTTC	CASSLIVPVGQDGANVLTF
TRBV30	NA	NA	TRBJ1-1	TGTGCCTGGAGCGGACACGGTAGCACTGAAGCTTTCTTT	CAWSGHGSTEAFF
TRBV3-1/TRBV3-2	NA	NA	TRBJ2-1	TGTGCCAGCAGCCTGAGTTTGGCGGGGGAGCAGTTCTTC	CASSLSLAGEQFF
TRBV11-2	TRBD2	few	TRBJ2-2	TGTGCCAGCAGCCAGACTAGCGGGGTAACCGGGGAGCTGTTTTTT	CASSQTSGVTGELFF
TRBV25-1	NA	NA	TRBJ1-2	TGTGCCAGCAGTTCCCACCCGGGGAACTTCTACACCTTC	CASSSHPGNFYTF
TRBV19	NA	NA	TRBJ2-2	TGTGCCAGTAGTATTAGGGACTCCGGGGTCAATACCGGGGAGCTGTTTTTT	CASSIRDSGVNTGELFF
TRBV7-2	TRBD1	NA	TRBJ1-6	TGTGCCAGCAGCAGAGGGGGCAGATTCACAAATTCACCCCTCCACTTT	CASSRGGRFTNSPLHF
TRBV7-3	TRBD2	NA	TRBJ2-1	TGTGCCAGCAGCTTAAAGGCTAGCGGGAGTTTGAATGAGCAGTTCTTC	CASSLKASGSLNEQFF
TRBV5-4	NA	NA	TRBJ1-1	TGTGCCAGCAGGGCGGGGGCCCGGAACACTGAAGCTTTCTTT	CASRAGARNTEAFF
TRBV7-9	NA	NA	TRBJ2-3	TGTGCCAGCAGCTCGACAGCTAGCACAGATACGCAGTATTTT	CASSSTASTDTQYF
TRBV11-2	TRBD2	NA	TRBJ2-7	TGTGCCAGCAGTTCCCAGGTAGCGGGAGACTACGAGCAGTACTTC	CASSSQVAGDYEQYF
TRBV30	NA	NA	TRBJ2-7	TGTGCCTGGAATAGCGATGGTTTCTCCTACGAGCAGTACTTC	CAWNSDGFSYEQYF
TRBV11-2	NA	few	TRBJ2-2	TGTGCCAGCAGCTTAGTCAGGGCGGCCGGGGAGCTGTTTTTT	CASSLVRAAGELFF
TRBV5-1	TRBD1	once	TRBJ1-6	TGCGCCAGCAGCTTACCTGGACAGGGGTATAATTCACCCCTCCACTTT	CASSLPGQGYNSPLHF